The present TCR beta chain was sequenced within a study of control samples from healthy donors and cancer patients. Here immunoSEQ multiplex PCR was the method, and the copy in TCRdb shows in-frame clones only, minus some. The top ten clones hold around 3.9% of a sample with roughly 40,000 clones, around 90% of them seen once. CDR3 size: 15 residues. Unmatched junction bases numbered 4, after V lost 6 bases and J lost 0 bases. Germline lookup yields CDR1 MNHEY and CDR2 SVGAGI. This receptor was identified in a woman between 45 and 65 years old in good health. The source material was blood. The chain is built from TRBV6-5 and TRBJ2-2; 7 bases align to TRBD1. The CDR3 is CASSLDRANTGELFF. CDR3 in DNA: TGTGCCAGCAGCCTAGACAGGGCGAACACCGGGGAGCTGTTTTTT.